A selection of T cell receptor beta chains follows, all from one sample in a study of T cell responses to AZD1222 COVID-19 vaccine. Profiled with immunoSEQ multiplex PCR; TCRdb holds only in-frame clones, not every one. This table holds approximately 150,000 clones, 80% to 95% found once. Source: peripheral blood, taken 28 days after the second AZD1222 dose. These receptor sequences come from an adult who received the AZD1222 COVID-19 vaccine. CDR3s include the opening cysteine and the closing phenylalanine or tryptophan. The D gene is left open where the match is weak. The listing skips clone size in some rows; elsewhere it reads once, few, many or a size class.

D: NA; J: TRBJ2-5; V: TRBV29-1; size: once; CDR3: CSVRPQETQYF; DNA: TGCAGCGTTCGGCCGCAAGAGACCCAGTACTTC
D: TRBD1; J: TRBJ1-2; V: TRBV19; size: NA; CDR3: CASSMGTGRNGYTF; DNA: TGTGCCAGTAGTATGGGGACAGGAAGGAATGGCTACACCTTC
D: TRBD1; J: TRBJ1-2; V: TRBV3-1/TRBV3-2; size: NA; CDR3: CASSLTGDYGYTF; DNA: TGTGCCAGCAGCCTGACAGGGGACTATGGCTACACCTTC
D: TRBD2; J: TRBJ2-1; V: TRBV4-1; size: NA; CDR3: CASSLQGTSVYNEQFF; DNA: TGCGCCAGCAGCCTACAGGGGACTAGCGTCTACAATGAGCAGTTCTTC
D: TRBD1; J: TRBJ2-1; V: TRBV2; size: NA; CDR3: CASSGLDRGQDEQFF; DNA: TGTGCCAGCAGTGGTCTGGACAGGGGGCAAGATGAGCAGTTCTTC
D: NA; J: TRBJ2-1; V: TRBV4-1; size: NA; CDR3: CASSQDKGRIGQFF; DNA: TGCGCCAGCAGCCAAGATAAGGGACGGATCGGGCAGTTCTTC
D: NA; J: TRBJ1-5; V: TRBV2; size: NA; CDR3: CASSVSGGAYLEPQHF; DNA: TGTGCCAGCAGTGTATCCGGGGGGGCCTATTTGGAGCCCCAGCATTTT
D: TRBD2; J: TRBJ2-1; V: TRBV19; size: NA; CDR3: CASDSGTSGYNEQFF; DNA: TGTGCCAGTGACAGTGGAACTAGCGGATACAATGAGCAGTTCTTC
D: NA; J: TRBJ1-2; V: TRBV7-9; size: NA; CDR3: CASSSPGTDWGYTF; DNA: TGTGCCAGCAGCTCCCCGGGGACTGACTGGGGCTACACCTTC
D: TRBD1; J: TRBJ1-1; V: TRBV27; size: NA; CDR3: CASSRRDSRYTEAFF; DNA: TGTGCCAGCAGCCGCAGGGACAGTAGATACACTGAAGCTTTCTTT
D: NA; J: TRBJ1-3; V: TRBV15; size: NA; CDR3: CATSRDLSSSGNTIYF; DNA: TGTGCCACCAGCAGAGATCTCTCCAGCTCTGGAAACACCATATATTTT
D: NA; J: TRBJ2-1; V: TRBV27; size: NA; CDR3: CASSFNGLGEQFF; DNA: TGTGCCAGCAGTTTTAACGGGCTTGGTGAGCAGTTCTTC
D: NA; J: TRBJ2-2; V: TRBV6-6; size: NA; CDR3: CASSYSGSTTGELFF; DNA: TGTGCCAGCAGTTACTCGGGTAGCACCACCGGGGAGCTGTTTTTT
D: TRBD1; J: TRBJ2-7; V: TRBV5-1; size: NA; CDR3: CASSPDRVRGEQYF; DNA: TGCGCCAGCAGCCCGGACAGGGTTCGGGGCGAGCAGTACTTC
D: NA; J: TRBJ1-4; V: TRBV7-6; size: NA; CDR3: CASSPGGKGIFEKLFF; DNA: TGTGCCAGCAGCCCCGGTGGGAAAGGCATATTTGAAAAACTGTTTTTT
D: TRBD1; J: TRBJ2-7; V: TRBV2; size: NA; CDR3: CASRTGQGIHEQYF; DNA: TGTGCCAGCAGAACGGGACAGGGGATTCACGAGCAGTACTTC
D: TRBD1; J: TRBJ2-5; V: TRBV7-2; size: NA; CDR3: CASSLDSGTGETQYF; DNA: TGTGCCAGCAGCTTAGATTCCGGGACAGGGGAGACCCAGTACTTC
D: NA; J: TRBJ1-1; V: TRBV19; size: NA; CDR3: CASSITKGTEAFF; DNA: TGTGCCAGTAGTATTACTAAGGGGACTGAAGCTTTCTTT
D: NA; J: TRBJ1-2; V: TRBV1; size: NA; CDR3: CTSSQGLRDLYYGYTF; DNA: TGCACCAGCAGCCAAGGATTGAGAGATTTATACTATGGCTACACCTTC
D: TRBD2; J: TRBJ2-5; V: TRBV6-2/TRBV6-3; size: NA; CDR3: CASSPSRLAGGRGHTETQYF; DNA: TGTGCCAGCAGCCCCTCGAGACTAGCGGGAGGGCGAGGGCACACGGAGACCCAGTACTTC
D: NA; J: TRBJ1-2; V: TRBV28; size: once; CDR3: CASSSPTSPGYTF; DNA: TGTGCCAGCAGTTCCCCGACATCGCCCGGCTACACCTTC
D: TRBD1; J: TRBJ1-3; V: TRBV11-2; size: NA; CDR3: CASKTGGGNSGNTIYF; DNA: TGTGCCAGCAAGACAGGGGGGGGTAACTCTGGAAACACCATATATTTT
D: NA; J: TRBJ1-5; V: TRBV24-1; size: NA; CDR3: CATSGKPPRNQPQHF; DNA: TGTGCCACCAGTGGGAAACCCCCGCGGAATCAGCCCCAGCATTTT
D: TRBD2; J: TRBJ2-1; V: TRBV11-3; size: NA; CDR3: CASSPGRLAGAQFF; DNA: TGTGCCAGCAGCCCAGGTCGACTAGCCGGGGCGCAGTTCTTC
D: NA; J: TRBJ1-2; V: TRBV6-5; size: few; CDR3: CASRPGSNYGYTF; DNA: TGTGCCAGCAGGCCTGGGTCTAACTATGGCTACACCTTC
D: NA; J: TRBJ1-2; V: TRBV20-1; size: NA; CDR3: CSASWQGYGYTF; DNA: TGCAGTGCTAGTTGGCAGGGTTACGGCTACACCTTC
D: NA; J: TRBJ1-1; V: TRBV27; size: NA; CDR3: CASSLLTGRTEAFF; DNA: TGTGCCAGCAGCTTACTTACGGGGAGGACTGAAGCTTTCTTT
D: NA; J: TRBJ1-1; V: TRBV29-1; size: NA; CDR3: CSVVTGNTEAFF; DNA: TGCAGCGTTGTAACAGGGAACACTGAAGCTTTCTTT
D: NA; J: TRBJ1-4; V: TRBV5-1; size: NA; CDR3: CASSLQGYHNEKLFF; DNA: TGCGCCAGCAGCTTGCAGGGGTACCATAATGAAAAACTGTTTTTT
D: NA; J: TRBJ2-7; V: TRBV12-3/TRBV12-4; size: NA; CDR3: CASSLNYEQYF; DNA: TGTGCCAGCAGTCTGAACTACGAGCAGTACTTC
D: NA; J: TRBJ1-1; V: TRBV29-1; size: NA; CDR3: CSARTADFSTEAFF; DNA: TGCAGCGCGAGGACAGCCGACTTTAGCACTGAAGCTTTCTTT
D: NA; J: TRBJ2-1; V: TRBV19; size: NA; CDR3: CASSQGARGQFF; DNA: TGTGCCAGTAGTCAAGGGGCGCGGGGGCAGTTCTTC
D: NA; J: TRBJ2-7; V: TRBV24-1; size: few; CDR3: CATSDQGGEQYF; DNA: TGTGCCACCAGTGACCAGGGTGGCGAGCAGTACTTC
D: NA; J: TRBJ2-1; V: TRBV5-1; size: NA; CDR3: CASSLLPQGSYNEQFF; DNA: TGCGCCAGCAGCTTGTTGCCTCAGGGCTCCTACAATGAGCAGTTCTTC
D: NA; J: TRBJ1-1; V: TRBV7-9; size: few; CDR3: CASRKQGRTNTEAFF; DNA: TGTGCCAGCAGGAAGCAGGGGCGGACGAACACTGAAGCTTTCTTT
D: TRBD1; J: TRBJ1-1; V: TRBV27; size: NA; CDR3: CASSLVRQGVRAFF; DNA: TGTGCCAGCAGTTTAGTTCGACAGGGGGTTCGAGCTTTCTTT
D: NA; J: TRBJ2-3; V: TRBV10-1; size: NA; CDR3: CASSESPERRAVTDTQYF; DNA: TGCGCCAGCAGTGAGTCACCCGAACGGAGGGCCGTGACAGATACGCAGTATTTT
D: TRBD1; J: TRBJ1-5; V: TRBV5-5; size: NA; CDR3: CASSLGQGQPQHF; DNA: TGTGCCAGCAGCTTGGGACAGGGGCAGCCCCAGCATTTT
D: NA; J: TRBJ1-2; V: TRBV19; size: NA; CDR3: CASTTLQLGRDYGYTF; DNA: TGTGCCAGTACTACCCTCCAACTCGGGCGAGACTATGGCTACACCTTC
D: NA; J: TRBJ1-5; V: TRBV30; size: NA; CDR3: CAWSVGGNQPQHF; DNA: TGTGCCTGGAGTGTGGGGGGCAATCAGCCCCAGCATTTT
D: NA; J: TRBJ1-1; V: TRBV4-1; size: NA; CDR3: CASSQAGGTNTEAFF; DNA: TGCGCCAGCAGCCAAGCCGGGGGAACGAACACTGAAGCTTTCTTT
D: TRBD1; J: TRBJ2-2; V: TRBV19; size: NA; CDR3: CASRTGDSNTGELFF; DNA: TGTGCCAGTAGGACAGGGGACTCGAACACCGGGGAGCTGTTTTTT
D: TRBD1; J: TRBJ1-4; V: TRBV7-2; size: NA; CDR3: CASSLRQRGQEKLFF; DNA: TGTGCCAGCAGCCTACGACAGAGGGGGCAGGAAAAACTGTTTTTT
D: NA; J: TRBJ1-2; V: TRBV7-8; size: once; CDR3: CASSLERGPNYGYTF; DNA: TGTGCCAGCAGCTTAGAGCGGGGACCAAACTATGGCTACACCTTC
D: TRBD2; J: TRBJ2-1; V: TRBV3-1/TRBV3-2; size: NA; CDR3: CASSRRTSGRVDEQFF; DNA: TGTGCCAGCAGCCGCCGGACTAGCGGGAGGGTCGATGAGCAGTTCTTC
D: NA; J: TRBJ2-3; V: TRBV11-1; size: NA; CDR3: CASSLDRRNTQYF; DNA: TGTGCCAGCAGCTTAGATCGGAGGAATACGCAGTATTTT
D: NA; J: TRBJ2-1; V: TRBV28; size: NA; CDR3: CASSLDGRYYNEQFF; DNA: TGTGCCAGCAGTTTAGATGGCAGATACTACAATGAGCAGTTCTTC
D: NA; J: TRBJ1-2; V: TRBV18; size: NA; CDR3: CASSPTEEGYTF; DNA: TGTGCCAGCTCACCTACAGAGGAGGGCTACACCTTC
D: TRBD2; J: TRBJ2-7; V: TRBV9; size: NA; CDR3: CASSPGLAGPFYEQYF; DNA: TGTGCCAGCAGCCCGGGACTAGCGGGACCCTTCTACGAGCAGTACTTC
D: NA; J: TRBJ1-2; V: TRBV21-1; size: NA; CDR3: CASSKVDKPEHDRTGGYTF; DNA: TGTGCCAGCAGCAAAGTGGACAAACCAGAGCATGACAGAACTGGTGGCTACACCTTC